The 20 T cell receptor beta chains given below trace back to one sample, sequenced in a study of T cells of healthy individuals (dated by TCRdb to between 2017 and 2018). Libraries came from 5' RACE. Sequenced using an Illumina MiSeq. TCRdb reworked the public reads: Q25 trimming with fastp, MiXCR clone assembly, productive beta chains retained. Rows are combined by CDR3 protein, so each entry shows the most common genes and DNA. Across this sample there are roughly 87,000 distinct CDR3 sequences, with 15% to 20% seen only once. The biggest ten clones account for about 6.2% of the sample. The receptor source for this set is a human donor in good health.

The V and J genes are TRBV28 and TRBJ2-7; the D gene is possibly TRBD2 (6 bases). The V and J ends lost 10 bases and 3 bases respectively, with 13 bases between them. Per the germline V gene, CDR1 is MDHEN and CDR2 is SYDVKM. The CDR3 length is 12 residues. In nucleotides, the CDR3 is TGTGCCACCCGGGACTCTCACTACGAGCAGTACTTC. As protein: CATRDSHYEQYF.

This clonotype was counted only a few times. The chain couples TRBV28 to TRBJ1-6, with a possible D match to TRBD1 (5 bases). CDR1 is MDHEN and CDR2 is SYDVKM in the germline V gene. The CDR3 is 17 residues long. The V and J ends lost 3 bases and 10 bases respectively, with 22 bases between them. CDR3 sequence: CASSFPGAKRPGSPLHF. The CDR3 region has the DNA TGTGCCAGCAGTTTCCCCGGGGCCAAGAGGCCGGGATCACCCCTCCACTTT.

This clonotype has just a few counts. The CDR3 reads CASSRGTGKETQYF. The CDR3 coding sequence is TGCGCCAGCAGTCGAGGGACAGGGAAAGAGACCCAGTACTTC. This chain links TRBV4-1 with TRBJ2-5, with 9 bases aligning to TRBD1. The V segment lost 6 bases and the J segment 3 bases; nucleotides outside the gene matches: 5. The germline V gene encodes CDR1 MGHRA and CDR2 YSYEKL. This CDR3 spans 14 amino acids.

This clonotype came up many times. The rearrangement uses TRBV4-2 and TRBJ2-7; possibly TRBD1 for D (6 bases). Trimming took off 0 bases at V and 2 bases at J, with 8 bases between the two ends. The germline V gene encodes CDR1 LGHNA and CDR2 YNFKEQ. This CDR3 is built from 14 residues. CDR3 in amino acids: CASSQERQAYEQYF. CDR3 nucleotide sequence: TGTGCCAGCAGCCAAGAACGACAGGCCTACGAGCAGTACTTC.

The chain has TRBV15 and TRBJ1-6; D gene ambiguous. Between the trimmed V and J ends, which lost 1 base and 12 bases, there was a span of 10 bases. Germline lookup yields CDR1 LNHNV and CDR2 YYDKDF (reference sequence). CDR3 size: 13 residues. CDR3: CATSRVGLLPLHF. The CDR3 DNA sequence: TGTGCCACCAGCAGAGTGGGGTTGCTACCCCTCCACTTT.

The chain links TRBV6-6 to TRBJ1-5; 8 bases line up with TRBD1. Per the germline V gene, CDR1 is MNHNY and CDR2 is SVGAGI (reference sequence). V trimming: 4 bases; J trimming: 6 bases; junction bases outside the gene matches: 8. The CDR3 is 15 amino acids. This CDR3 reads CASSSLRQGFQPQHF. Written as DNA, the CDR3 is TGTGCCAGCAGTTCGTTACGACAGGGGTTTCAGCCCCAGCATTTT.

Only a few counts were recorded for this clonotype. CDR3 sequence (DNA): TGTGCCAGCAGTCCGAGAGGGGGTCTGCCCTACAATGAGCAGTTCTTC. This codes for CASSPRGGLPYNEQFF. This chain uses TRBV12-3 or TRBV12-4 with TRBJ2-1; D is possibly TRBD1 (6 bases). The V end lost 5 bases, the J end lost 2 bases, and 16 bases lay between the germline ends. CDR3 length: 16 amino acids.

The chain combines TRBV12-3 or TRBV12-4 with TRBJ1-5, with 7 bases aligning to TRBD1. The junction had 12 bases not matched to a gene; V was cut back by 4 bases and J by 0 bases. The CDR3 covers 18 residues. In DNA form, the CDR3 reads TGTGCCAGCAGTTACCCCCCAGGGGGACCGTCTAGCAATCAGCCCCAGCATTTT. Translated, it gives CASSYPPGGPSSNQPQHF.

The sample holds many counts of this clonotype. The V call is TRBV15, the J call TRBJ2-2; D is ambiguous. V was pared by 0 bases and J by 5 bases, with 7 bases between. Germline V gene data show CDR1 as LNHNV and CDR2 as YYDKDF (reference sequence). The CDR3 runs 14 residues. The CDR3 is CATSRDWGTGELFF. CDR3 nucleotide sequence: TGTGCCACCAGCAGAGATTGGGGAACCGGGGAGCTGTTTTTT.

The table lists this clonotype with a few counts. The V call is TRBV9, the J call TRBJ1-1; no firm D call. Trimming removed 2 bases at V and 4 bases at J, with 21 bases between. The germline V gene has CDR1 SGDLS and CDR2 YYNGEE. The CDR3 has 17 amino acids. The CDR3 sequence is CASSVGVKFGKGTEAFF. The CDR3 nucleotides read TGTGCCAGCAGCGTCGGGGTAAAATTCGGGAAGGGCACTGAAGCTTTCTTT.

The chain recombines TRBV6-6 with TRBJ2-2; possibly TRBD1 for D (6 bases). The V end lost 6 bases, the J end lost 1 base, and 12 bases lay between the germline ends. This CDR3 comprises 15 residues. The germline gives CDR1 MNHNY, CDR2 SVGAGI (reference sequence). The CDR3 DNA is TGTGCCAGCAGCCCCACAGGGATGAACACCGGGGAGCTGTTTTTT. This gives the protein CASSPTGMNTGELFF.

Remarks on this clonotype: This clone may be a read error of a much larger clone one base away. The conserved closing phenylalanine or tryptophan is absent in this CDR3, likely reflecting a read error. The V call is TRBV4-3, the J call TRBJ2-4, with 8 bases that match TRBD2. J lost 7 bases, V lost 1 base, and 6 bases had no gene match. The CDR3 sequence is 15 residues long. Germline CDR1 reads LGHNA; CDR2 reads YSLEER. DNA of the CDR3: TGCGCCAGCAGCCAAGTATGGCCTAGCGGGAACATTCAGTACCTC. As protein: CASSQVWPSGNIQYL.

The chain is built from TRBV5-1 and TRBJ1-1; D perhaps matches TRBD1 (5 bases). CDR1 is SGHRS and CDR2 is YFSETQ in the germline V gene. Trimming took 2 bases from V and 6 from J, leaving 14 bases between them. This CDR3 region has 14 residues. The CDR3 sequence is CASSFRQGTAEAFF. DNA of the CDR3: TGCGCCAGCAGCTTTCGGCAGGGTACAGCTGAAGCTTTCTTT.

This clonotype has only a few counts. This chain joins TRBV20-1 and TRBJ1-3, with D tentatively TRBD1 (6 bases). The V gene's germline CDR1 is DFQATT and CDR2 SNEGSKA (reference sequence). V lost 6 bases and J lost 0, with 9 bases in between. CDR3 size: 13 residues. CDR3 sequence reads: CSAPGHSGNTIYF. The CDR3, as DNA: TGCAGTGCGCCGGGACACTCTGGAAACACCATATATTTT.

This clonotype has ten or more counts. The V and J genes are TRBV20-1 and TRBJ2-3; D is possibly TRBD2 (5 bases). CDR1 is DFQATT, CDR2 SNEGSKA, per germline (reference sequence). CDR3 size: 14 residues. Between the trimmed V and J ends, which lost 7 bases and 4 bases, there was a span of 18 bases. The CDR3 region has the DNA TGCAGTGTTCGTCTTTGGGGAGTGGCAGATACGCAGTATTTT. Its translation is CSVRLWGVADTQYF.

V is TRBV20-1 and J is TRBJ2-7, with no clear D. Trimming shortened V by 7 bases and J by 3 bases, and 13 bases separated the two germline ends. Germline V CDR1 and CDR2: DFQATT, SNEGSKA (reference sequence). The CDR3 is 12 amino acids. The CDR3 sequence: CSVADPDYEQYF. CDR3 nucleotide sequence: TGCAGTGTCGCGGACCCTGACTACGAGCAGTACTTC.

The rearrangement joins TRBV4-3 to TRBJ2-3; D not resolved. The germline V gene encodes CDR1 LGHNA and CDR2 YSLEER. The CDR3 is 11 residues long. V lost 1 base to trimming and J lost 6 bases, with 2 bases between them. CDR3 coding DNA: TGCGCCAGCAGCCAAGGGGATACGCAGTATTTT. It specifies CASSQGDTQYF.

This clonotype was recorded many times. The V call is TRBV7-6, the J call TRBJ2-3; 9 nucleotides agree with TRBD2. This CDR3 has 15 amino acids. Germline V gene lookup returns CDR1 SGHVS and CDR2 FNYEAQ. Trimming at V came to 5 bases and at J to 1 base, leaving 4 bases not matched to a gene. DNA for the CDR3: TGTGCCAGCAGCACGCGGACTAGCGGCACAGATACGCAGTATTTT. As protein: CASSTRTSGTDTQYF.

This clonotype was detected a few times. The chain links TRBV4-1 to TRBJ2-3; 12 bases fit TRBD2. Looked up from germline, CDR1 is MGHRA and CDR2 is YSYEKL. CDR3 length equals 16 residues. V shed 3 bases and J 3 bases; nucleotides not matched to a gene: 4. The chain's CDR3 is CASSHLTSGRTDTQYF. In nucleotides, the CDR3 is TGCGCCAGCAGCCACCTGACTAGCGGGAGAACAGATACGCAGTATTTT.

This clonotype was picked up a small number of times. V gene TRBV6-2 or TRBV6-3 combines with J gene TRBJ1-1, with D uncertain. Germline V lookup: CDR1 MNHEY, CDR2 SVGEGT. The CDR3 covers 15 residues. DNA for the CDR3: TGTGCTGCCGCGGCATTTTGGGGAATAAACACTGAAGCTTTCTTT. Its protein is CAAAAFWGINTEAFF.